This TCR beta chain comes out of a study of blood T cell repertoires in COVID-19. Overall study: T cells, B-cell-depleted T cells, or PBMCs provided the cDNA or gDNA that served as material.

TCRdb's table, derived via immunoSEQ multiplex PCR, lists solely in-frame clones and lacks some. This table has a few hundred thousand clones, 75% to 90% appearing once. The TCR originated in a man aged 25-45 years who had recovered from COVID-19. Sample: PBMCs or T cells enriched from blood (not recorded which).

CDR3 nucleotides: TGCGCCAGCAGCCATAGGGGACTAGGATCCTACGAGCAGTACTTC. This sequence encodes CASSHRGLGSYEQYF. This rearrangement joins TRBV4-1 to TRBJ2-7, with 8 bases matching TRBD2. CDR1 and CDR2 (germline): MGHRA, YSYEKL. J lost 1 base, V lost 3 bases, and 5 bases had no gene match. This CDR3 has 15 residues.